Below, 13 T cell receptor beta chains from the same sample are listed, as sequenced in a study of cytomegalovirus exposure and HLA in healthy donors. PCR involved 60 Vbeta and 13 Jbeta primers. Generated by immunoSEQ multiplex PCR, the TCRdb table keeps only in-frame clones and is missing some. The table lists around 200,000 clones, approximately 84% of them singletons. The sample taken for sequencing was PBMCs. Every receptor here comes from a man aged 45-65 years in good health and CMV-seronegative.

In its sample, this clone was seen a few times. The conserved closing phenylalanine or tryptophan is absent in this CDR3, likely reflecting a read error. No DNA is shown, since the ends of the CDR3 on it are uncertain; the CDR3 is the one TCRdb lists. The V gene is TRBV2, the J gene TRBJ1-2. The CDR3 adds up to 11 amino acids, both ends counted. From germline, CDR1 is SNHLY and CDR2 FYNNEI. This CDR3 is CASSEALSYSL.

In this sample, this clone turned up a few times. The chain combines TRBV5-5 with TRBJ1-2; TRBD1 might be the D (6 bases). Trimming cost V 4 bases and J 2 bases, with 9 bases left between them. The CDR3 has 13 residues. Germline-derived CDR1 and CDR2 are SGHKS and YYEKEE (reference sequence). The CDR3 DNA is TGTGCCAGCAGCCCGGACAGAAACTATGGCTACACCTTC. Translation gives CASSPDRNYGYTF. Based on the CDR3 plus reference TRBV5-5 and TRBJ1-2, the full variable domain is DAGVTQSPTHLIKTRGQQVTLRCSPISGHKSVSWYQQVLGQGPQFIFQYYEKEERGRGNFPDRFSARQFPNYSSELNVNALLLGDSALYLCASSPDRNYGYTFGSGTRLTVV.

This clone was picked up one time. The rearrangement uses TRBV7-2 and TRBJ2-2, with no clear D. CDR1 and CDR2 (germline): SGHTA, FQGNSA. V was cut by 1 base and J by 3 bases, with 12 bases left in between. The CDR3 is 16 amino acids. CDR3 coding DNA: TGTGCCAGCAGCTTAGAGGTCAACAGAGACACCGGGGAGCTGTTTTTT. It specifies CASSLEVNRDTGELFF.

The chain uses TRBV11-2 and TRBJ1-6; no firm D call. This CDR3 contains 14 residues. Germline values: CDR1 SGHAT, CDR2 FQNNGV. Trimming cost V 3 bases and J 9 bases, with 12 bases left between them. The CDR3 DNA is TGTGCCAGCAGCTTTTTTAGGCCGGGTTCACCCCTCCACTTT. This sequence encodes CASSFFRPGSPLHF.

The chain joins TRBV7-2 to TRBJ2-5, with 10 nucleotides matching TRBD1. Per germline, CDR1 SGHTA and CDR2 FQGNSA. V was pared by 3 bases and J by 11 bases, with 18 bases of the junction left unmatched. The CDR3 runs 17 residues. CDR3 sequence reads: CASSLGPRTGGLSQQYF. CDR3 coding DNA: TGTGCCAGCAGCTTGGGTCCCCGGACAGGGGGTTTATCGCAGCAGTACTTC.

The chain joins TRBV28 to TRBJ1-5, with no clear D. CDR1 MDHEN and CDR2 SYDVKM come from the germline V gene. V gave up 3 bases and J gave up 11 bases, with 11 bases separating them. This CDR3 is built from 12 residues. The DNA of the CDR3 is TGTGCCAGCAGTTTCATTACGGTCGCCCAGCATTTT. Translation gives CASSFITVAQHF. The whole variable domain, filled in from reference TRBV28 and TRBJ1-5, reads DVKVTQSSRYLVKRTGEKVFLECVQDMDHENMFWYRQDPGLGLRLIYFSYDVKMKEKGDIPEGYSVSREKKERFSLILESASTNQTSMYLCASSFITVAQHFGDGTRLSIL.

This clone appeared a few times. V usage is TRBV5-4 and J usage is TRBJ1-4, with D unclear. The CDR3 length is 14 residues. The V and J ends lost 4 bases and 6 bases respectively, with 13 bases between them. Germline assignment: CDR1 SGHNT and CDR2 YYREEE (reference sequence). For the CDR3, the DNA is TGTGCCAGCAGCCCCGGGTCATCAGATGAAAAACTGTTTTTT. It translates to CASSPGSSDEKLFF.

This chain joins TRBV15 and TRBJ1-2; D may be TRBD1 (6 bases). Germline V gene data show CDR1 as LNHNV and CDR2 as YYDKDF (reference sequence). The length of the CDR3 is 14 residues. The ends were cut back, 5 bases at V and 6 bases at J, with 16 bases in the middle. For the CDR3, the DNA is TGTGCCACCAGCGCGAACAGGGTTCCTAATGGCTACACCTTC. Residues: CATSANRVPNGYTF.

The count of this clone is one. The chain carries TRBV7-9 and TRBJ2-7; D gene unclear. V lost 5 bases and J 2 bases, leaving 10 bases between the germline ends. This CDR3 spans 13 amino acids. Germline values: CDR1 SEHNR, CDR2 FQNEAQ (reference sequence). The CDR3 sequence is CASSLTPTYEQYF. The CDR3 DNA reads as TGTGCCAGCAGCCTCACACCAACCTACGAGCAGTACTTC.

This clone occurred a few times. The chain recombines TRBV7-9 with TRBJ2-1; TRBD2 matches 10 bases. This CDR3 is 17 amino acids long. J lost 8 bases, V lost 0 bases, and 10 bases had no gene match. Germline CDR1 and CDR2: SEHNR and FQNEAQ (reference sequence). The DNA of the CDR3 is TGTGCCAGCAGCTTAGCGCGCCCAGCGGGGGGGTACGATGAGCAGTTCTTC. Residues: CASSLARPAGGYDEQFF.

The CDR3, as DNA: TGCGCCAGCAGCCACCCCACAGCGGGGAGCTCCTATAATTCACCCCTCCACTTT. Amino acid sequence: CASSHPTAGSSYNSPLHF. The V call is TRBV4-1, the J call TRBJ1-6; D is unclear. The CDR3 runs 18 residues. The germline V gene has CDR1 MGHRA and CDR2 YSYEKL. V lost 3 bases and J 0 bases, leaving 15 bases between the germline ends.

This clone showed up just once. This chain joins TRBV7-6 and TRBJ2-2; TRBD1 matches at 9 bases. Germline values: CDR1 SGHVS, CDR2 FNYEAQ. The V and J ends lost 6 bases and 5 bases, in that order; junction bases with no gene match: 7. This CDR3 region has 15 residues. The CDR3 here is CASRPDRGGTGELFF. As DNA, the CDR3 is TGTGCCAGCAGGCCGGACAGGGGTGGAACCGGGGAGCTGTTTTTT.

V usage is TRBV29-1 and J usage is TRBJ1-1; 8 bases agree with TRBD1. The CDR3 covers 13 residues. After removal of 6 bases from V and 0 bases from J, the junction contained 3 bases not matched to a gene. The germline CDR1 and CDR2 sequences are SQVTM and ANQGSEA. The CDR3 sequence is CSVADRVNTEAFF. In nucleotides, the CDR3 is TGCAGCGTGGCGGACAGGGTGAACACTGAAGCTTTCTTT.